This is a list of T cell receptor beta chains from one sample in a study of blood T cell repertoires in COVID-19. The protocol was immunoSEQ multiplex PCR, while the TCRdb copy is restricted to in-frame clones and leaves out a portion. The sample records 100,000 to 150,000 clones, just under 80% being singletons. Sequenced material: peripheral blood. Every receptor here comes from a human donor in a cohort sampled during active COVID-19. The CDR3 runs from the conserved cysteine through the conserved F or W. The order of the fields is J gene, V gene, CDR3 protein.

TRBJ2-7	TRBV29-1	CSGRDTYEQYF
TRBJ1-1	TRBV27	CASSTTTPMTGKAFF
TRBJ2-7	TRBV5-1	CASSPGLAGGWVYEQYF
TRBJ1-2	TRBV4-3	CASSQVTGLEGYTF
TRBJ2-1	TRBV11-2	CASSLALGGRGNEQFF
TRBJ2-7	TRBV5-4	CASGTGTSKDREQYF
TRBJ2-7	TRBV12-5	CASGSGDEQYF
TRBJ2-3	TRBV6-6	CASSYQDTQYF
TRBJ1-5	TRBV5-5	CASSLGTDFSNQPQHF
TRBJ1-3	TRBV9	CASSAPGSGNTIYF
TRBJ2-3	TRBV23-1	CASSHLGRGLEVGSTDTQYF
TRBJ1-2	TRBV19	CASTWGVNYGYTF
TRBJ1-3	TRBV18	CASSLGLPSSGNTIYF
TRBJ1-2	TRBV15	CATSPQGGANYGYTF
TRBJ2-6	TRBV19	CASSITSGSGANVLTF
TRBJ2-7	TRBV9	CASSVVAGAVHEQYF
TRBJ2-1	TRBV10-3	CAISERGGAYNEQFF
TRBJ1-2	TRBV3-1/TRBV3-2	CASSLFRGRNYGYTF
TRBJ1-1	TRBV7-2	CASRYNGQNEAFF
TRBJ2-1	TRBV24-1	CATSDSGGYSYNEQFF
TRBJ2-7	TRBV7-2	CASSPVKSSYEQYF
TRBJ2-3	TRBV5-4	CASSVGLAGLTTDTQYF
TRBJ2-5	TRBV30	CAWSVPGRPETQYF
TRBJ2-3	TRBV12-3/TRBV12-4	CASHRGQGDTQYF
TRBJ1-5	TRBV6-5	CASSYSTSNQPQHF